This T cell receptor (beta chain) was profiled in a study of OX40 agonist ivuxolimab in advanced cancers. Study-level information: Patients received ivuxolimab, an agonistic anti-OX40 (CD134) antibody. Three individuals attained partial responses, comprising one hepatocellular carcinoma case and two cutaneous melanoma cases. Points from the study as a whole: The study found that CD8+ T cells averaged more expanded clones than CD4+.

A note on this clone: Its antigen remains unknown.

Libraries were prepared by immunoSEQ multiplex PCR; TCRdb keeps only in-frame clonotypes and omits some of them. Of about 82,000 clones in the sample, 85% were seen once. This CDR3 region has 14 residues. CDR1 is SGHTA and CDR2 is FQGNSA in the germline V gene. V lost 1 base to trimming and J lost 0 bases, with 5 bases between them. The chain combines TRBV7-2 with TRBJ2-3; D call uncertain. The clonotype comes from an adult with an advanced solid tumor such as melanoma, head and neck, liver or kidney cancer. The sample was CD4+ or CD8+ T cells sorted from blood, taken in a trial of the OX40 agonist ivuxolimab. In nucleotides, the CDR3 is TGTGCCAGCAGCTTAGAGGACAGCACAGATACGCAGTATTTT. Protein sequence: CASSLEDSTDTQYF.